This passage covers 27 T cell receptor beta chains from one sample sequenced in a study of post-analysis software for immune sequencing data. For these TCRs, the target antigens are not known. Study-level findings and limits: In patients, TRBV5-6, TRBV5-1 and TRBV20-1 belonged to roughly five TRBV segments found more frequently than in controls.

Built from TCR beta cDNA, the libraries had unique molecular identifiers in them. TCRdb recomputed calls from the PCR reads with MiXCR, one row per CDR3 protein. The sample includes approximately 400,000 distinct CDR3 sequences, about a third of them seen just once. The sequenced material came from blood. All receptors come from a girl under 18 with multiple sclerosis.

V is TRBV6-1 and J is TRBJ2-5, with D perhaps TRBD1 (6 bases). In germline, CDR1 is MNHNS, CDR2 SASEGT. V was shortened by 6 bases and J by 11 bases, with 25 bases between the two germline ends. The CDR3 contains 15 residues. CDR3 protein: CASRSDSFLSYGQYF. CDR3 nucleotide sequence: TGTGCCAGCAGATCGGACAGTTTTCTTTCCTACGGGCAGTACTTC.

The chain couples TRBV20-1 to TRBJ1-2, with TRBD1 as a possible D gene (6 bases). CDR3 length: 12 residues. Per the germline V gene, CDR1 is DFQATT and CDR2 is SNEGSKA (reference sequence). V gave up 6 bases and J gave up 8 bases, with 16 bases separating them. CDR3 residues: CSATQGRGGYTF. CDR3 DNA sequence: TGCAGTGCCACCCAGGGGAGGGGAGGCTACACCTTC.

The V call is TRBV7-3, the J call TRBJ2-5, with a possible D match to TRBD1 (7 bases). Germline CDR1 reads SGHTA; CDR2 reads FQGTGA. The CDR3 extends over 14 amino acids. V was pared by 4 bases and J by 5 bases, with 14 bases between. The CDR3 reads CASSSGGIGETQYF. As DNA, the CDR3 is TGTGCCAGCAGCTCAGGGGGGATAGGGGAGACCCAGTACTTC.

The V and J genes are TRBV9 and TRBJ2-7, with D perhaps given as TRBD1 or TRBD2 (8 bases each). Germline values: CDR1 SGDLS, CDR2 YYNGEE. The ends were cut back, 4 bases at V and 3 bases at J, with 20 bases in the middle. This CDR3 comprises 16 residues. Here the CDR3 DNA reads TGTGCCAGCAGCTTTAGCGGGACAGGTACCGTCTACGAGCAGTACTTC. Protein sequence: CASSFSGTGTVYEQYF.

Here the CDR3 reads CASSPRRSLGPYEQYF. The DNA of the CDR3 is TGTGCCAGCAGTCCACGACGGTCACTGGGACCCTACGAGCAGTACTTC. V gene TRBV12-3 or TRBV12-4 combines with J gene TRBJ2-7; D is tentatively TRBD1 or TRBD2 (5 bases each). V gave up 5 bases and J gave up 2 bases, with 19 bases separating them. The CDR3 has 16 residues.

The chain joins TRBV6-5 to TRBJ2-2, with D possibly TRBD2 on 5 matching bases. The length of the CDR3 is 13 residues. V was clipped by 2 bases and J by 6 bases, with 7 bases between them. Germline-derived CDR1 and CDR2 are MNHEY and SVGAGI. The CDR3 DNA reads TGTGCCAGCAGTTACAACGGGGCCGGGGAGCTGTTTTTT. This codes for CASSYNGAGELFF.

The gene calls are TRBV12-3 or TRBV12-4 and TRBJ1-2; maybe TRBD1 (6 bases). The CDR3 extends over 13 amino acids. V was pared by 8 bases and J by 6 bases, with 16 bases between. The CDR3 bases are TGTGCCAGCTTTACGTGGGGGGCCAATGGCTACACCTTC. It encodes CASFTWGANGYTF.

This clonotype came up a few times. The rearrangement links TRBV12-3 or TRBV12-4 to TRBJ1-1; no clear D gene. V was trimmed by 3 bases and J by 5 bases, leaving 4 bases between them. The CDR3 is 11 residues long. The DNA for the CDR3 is TGTGCCAGCAGTTTCTCTACTGAAGCTTTCTTT. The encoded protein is CASSFSTEAFF.

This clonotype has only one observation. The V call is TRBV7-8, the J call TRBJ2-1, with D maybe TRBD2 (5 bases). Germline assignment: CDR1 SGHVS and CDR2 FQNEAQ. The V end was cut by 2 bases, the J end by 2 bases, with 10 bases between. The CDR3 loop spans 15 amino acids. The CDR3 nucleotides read TGTGCCAGCAGCTTATTCCGACTAACCTACAATGAGCAGTTCTTC. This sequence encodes CASSLFRLTYNEQFF. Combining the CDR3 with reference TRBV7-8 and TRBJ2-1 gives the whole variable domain GAGVSQSPRYKVAKRGQDVALRCDPISGHVSLFWYQQALGQGPEFLTYFQNEAQLDKSGLPSDRFFAERPEGSVSTLKIQRTQQEDSAVYLCASSLFRLTYNEQFFGPGTRLTVL.

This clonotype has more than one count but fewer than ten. The chain's CDR3 is CASSSTLQETQYF. The DNA for the CDR3 is TGTGCCAGCAGCTCCACCTTACAAGAGACCCAGTACTTC. The chain is built from TRBV7-9 and TRBJ2-5; no clear D. Germline values: CDR1 SEHNR, CDR2 FQNEAQ (reference sequence). The CDR3 spans 13 residues. Trimming took 4 bases from V and 2 from J, leaving 8 bases between them.

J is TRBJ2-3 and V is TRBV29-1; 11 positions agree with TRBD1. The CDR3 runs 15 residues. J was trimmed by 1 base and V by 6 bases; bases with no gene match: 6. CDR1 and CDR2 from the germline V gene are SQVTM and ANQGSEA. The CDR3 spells CSVDRTGGGTDTQYF. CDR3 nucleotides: TGCAGCGTGGACCGGACAGGGGGCGGCACAGATACGCAGTATTTT.

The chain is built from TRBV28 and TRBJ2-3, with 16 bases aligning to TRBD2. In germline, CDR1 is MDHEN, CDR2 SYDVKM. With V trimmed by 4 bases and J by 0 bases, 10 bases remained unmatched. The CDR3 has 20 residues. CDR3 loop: CASSSAPGLAGGQSTDTQYF. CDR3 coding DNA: TGTGCCAGCAGTTCCGCCCCGGGACTAGCGGGGGGGCAAAGCACAGATACGCAGTATTTT.

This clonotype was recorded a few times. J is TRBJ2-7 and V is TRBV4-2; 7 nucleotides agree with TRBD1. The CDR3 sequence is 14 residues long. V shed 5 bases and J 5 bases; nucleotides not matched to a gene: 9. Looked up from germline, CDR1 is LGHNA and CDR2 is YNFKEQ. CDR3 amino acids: CASSTGEGPNEQYF. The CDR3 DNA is TGTGCCAGCAGCACAGGGGAAGGTCCAAACGAGCAGTACTTC.

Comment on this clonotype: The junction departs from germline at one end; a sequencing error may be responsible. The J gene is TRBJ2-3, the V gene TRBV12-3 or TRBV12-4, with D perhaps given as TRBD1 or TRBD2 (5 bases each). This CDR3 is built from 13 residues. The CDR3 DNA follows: TGTGCCAGCAGTTGGGGGAGAGCAGATGCGCAGTATTTT. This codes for CASSWGRADAQYF.

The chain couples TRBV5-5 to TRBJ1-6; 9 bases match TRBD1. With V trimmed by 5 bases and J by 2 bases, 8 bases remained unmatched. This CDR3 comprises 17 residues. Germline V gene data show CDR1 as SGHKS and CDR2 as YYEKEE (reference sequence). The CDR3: CASSSGTGMTYNSPLHF. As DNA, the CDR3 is TGTGCCAGCAGTTCCGGGACAGGGATGACCTATAATTCACCCCTCCACTTT.

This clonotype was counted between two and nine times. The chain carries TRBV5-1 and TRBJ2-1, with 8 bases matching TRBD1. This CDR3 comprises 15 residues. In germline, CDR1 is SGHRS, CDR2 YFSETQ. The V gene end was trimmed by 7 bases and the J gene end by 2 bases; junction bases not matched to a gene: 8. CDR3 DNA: TGCGCCAGCTTCCGGACAGGGCGCACCTACAATGAGCAGTTCTTC. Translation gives CASFRTGRTYNEQFF.

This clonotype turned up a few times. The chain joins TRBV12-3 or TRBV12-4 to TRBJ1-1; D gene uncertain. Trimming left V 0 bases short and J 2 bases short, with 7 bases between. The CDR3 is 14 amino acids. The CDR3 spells CASSLASSNTEAFF. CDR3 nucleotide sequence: TGTGCCAGCAGTTTAGCCAGCTCAAACACTGAAGCTTTCTTT.

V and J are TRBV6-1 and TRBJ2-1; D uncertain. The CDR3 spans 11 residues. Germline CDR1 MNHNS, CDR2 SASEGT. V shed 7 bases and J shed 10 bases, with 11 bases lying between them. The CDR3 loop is CASTDGLEQFF. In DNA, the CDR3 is TGTGCCAGCACGGACGGATTGGAGCAGTTCTTC.

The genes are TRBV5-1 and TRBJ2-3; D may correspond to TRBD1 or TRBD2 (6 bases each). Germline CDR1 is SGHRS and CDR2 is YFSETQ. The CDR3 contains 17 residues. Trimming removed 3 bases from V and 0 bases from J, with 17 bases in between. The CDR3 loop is CASSWRGTISSTDTQYF. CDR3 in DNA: TGCGCCAGCAGCTGGAGGGGGACCATATCGAGCACAGATACGCAGTATTTT.

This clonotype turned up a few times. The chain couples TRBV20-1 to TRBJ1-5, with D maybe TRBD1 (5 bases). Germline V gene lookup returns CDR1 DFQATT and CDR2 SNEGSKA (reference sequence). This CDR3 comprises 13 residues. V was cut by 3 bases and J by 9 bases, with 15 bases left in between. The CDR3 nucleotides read TGCAGTGCTAGCGAGACAGCTCAACTGCCCCAGCATTTT. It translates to CSASETAQLPQHF.

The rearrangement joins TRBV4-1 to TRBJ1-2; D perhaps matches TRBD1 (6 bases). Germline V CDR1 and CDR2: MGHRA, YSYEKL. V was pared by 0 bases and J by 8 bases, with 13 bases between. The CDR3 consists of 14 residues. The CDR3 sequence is CASSQDGRGGGYTF. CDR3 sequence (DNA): TGCGCCAGCAGCCAAGATGGGAGGGGGGGCGGCTACACCTTC.

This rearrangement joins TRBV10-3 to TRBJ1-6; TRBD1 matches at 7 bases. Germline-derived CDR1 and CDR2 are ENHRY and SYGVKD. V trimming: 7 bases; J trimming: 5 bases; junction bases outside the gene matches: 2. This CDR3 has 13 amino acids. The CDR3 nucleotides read TGTGCCATCACAGGGGGGAATAATTCACCCCTCCACTTT. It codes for CAITGGNNSPLHF.

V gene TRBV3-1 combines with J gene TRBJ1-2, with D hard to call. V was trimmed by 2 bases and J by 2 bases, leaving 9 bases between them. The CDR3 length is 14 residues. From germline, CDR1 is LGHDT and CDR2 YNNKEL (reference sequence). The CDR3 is CASSQSEINYGYTF. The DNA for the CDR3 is TGTGCCAGCAGCCAAAGTGAGATCAACTATGGCTACACCTTC.

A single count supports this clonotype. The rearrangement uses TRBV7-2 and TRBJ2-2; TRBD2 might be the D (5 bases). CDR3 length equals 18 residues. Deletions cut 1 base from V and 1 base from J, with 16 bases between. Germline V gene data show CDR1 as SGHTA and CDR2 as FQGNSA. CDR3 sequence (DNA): TGTGCCAGCAGCTTAGTGGGAGAGACTACAAGGAACACCGGGGAGCTGTTTTTT. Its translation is CASSLVGETTRNTGELFF.

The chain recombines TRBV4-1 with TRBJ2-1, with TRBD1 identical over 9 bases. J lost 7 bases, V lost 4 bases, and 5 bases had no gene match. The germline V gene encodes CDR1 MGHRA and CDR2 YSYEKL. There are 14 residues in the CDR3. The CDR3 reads CASSRGQGKNEQFF. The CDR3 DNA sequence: TGCGCCAGCAGCCGAGGACAGGGGAAGAATGAGCAGTTCTTC.

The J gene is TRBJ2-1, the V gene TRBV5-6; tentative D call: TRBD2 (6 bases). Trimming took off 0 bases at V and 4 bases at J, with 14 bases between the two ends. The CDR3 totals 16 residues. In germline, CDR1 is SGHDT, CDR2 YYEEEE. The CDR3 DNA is TGTGCCAGCAGCTTGGTGTGGGGGAGGAGGTACAATGAGCAGTTCTTC. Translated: CASSLVWGRRYNEQFF.

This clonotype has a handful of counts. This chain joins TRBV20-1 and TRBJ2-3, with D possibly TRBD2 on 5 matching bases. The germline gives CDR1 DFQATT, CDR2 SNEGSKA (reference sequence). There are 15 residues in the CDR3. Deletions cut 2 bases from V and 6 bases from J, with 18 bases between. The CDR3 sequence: CSARTGSENSDTQYF. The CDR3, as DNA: TGCAGTGCTAGAACGGGATCTGAAAACAGTGATACGCAGTATTTT.